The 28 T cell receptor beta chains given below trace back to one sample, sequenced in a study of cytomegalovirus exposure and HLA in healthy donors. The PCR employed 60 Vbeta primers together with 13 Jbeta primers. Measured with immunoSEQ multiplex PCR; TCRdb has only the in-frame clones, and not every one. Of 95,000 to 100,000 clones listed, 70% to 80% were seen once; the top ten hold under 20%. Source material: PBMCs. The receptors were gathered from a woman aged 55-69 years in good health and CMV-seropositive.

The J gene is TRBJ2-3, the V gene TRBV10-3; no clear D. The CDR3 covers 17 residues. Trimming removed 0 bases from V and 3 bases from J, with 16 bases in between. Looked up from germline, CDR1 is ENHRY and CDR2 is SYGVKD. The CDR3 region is CAISESGPNIPTDTQYF. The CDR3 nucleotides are TGTGCCATCAGTGAGTCGGGCCCCAACATCCCAACAGATACGCAGTATTTT.

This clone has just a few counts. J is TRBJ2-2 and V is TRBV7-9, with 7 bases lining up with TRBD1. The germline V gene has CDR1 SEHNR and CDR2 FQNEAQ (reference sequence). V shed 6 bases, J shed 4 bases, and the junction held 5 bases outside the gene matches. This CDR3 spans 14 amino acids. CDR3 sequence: CASRTDRATGELFF. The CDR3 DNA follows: TGTGCCAGCAGGACTGACAGGGCCACCGGGGAGCTGTTTTTT. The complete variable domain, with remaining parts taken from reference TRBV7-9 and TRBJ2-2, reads DTGVSQNPRHKITKRGQNVTFRCDPISEHNRLYWYRQTLGQGPEFLTYFQNEAQLEKSRLLSDRFSAERPKGSFSTLEIQRTEQGDSAMYLCASRTDRATGELFFGEGSRLTVL.

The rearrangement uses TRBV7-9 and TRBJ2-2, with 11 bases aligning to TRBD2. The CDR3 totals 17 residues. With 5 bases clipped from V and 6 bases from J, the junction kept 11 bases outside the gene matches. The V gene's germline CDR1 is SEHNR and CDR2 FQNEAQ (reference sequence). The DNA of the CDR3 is TGTGCCAGCAGCCTCTCACCCACTAGCGGGAGAGCCGGGGAGCTGTTTTTT. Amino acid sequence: CASSLSPTSGRAGELFF.

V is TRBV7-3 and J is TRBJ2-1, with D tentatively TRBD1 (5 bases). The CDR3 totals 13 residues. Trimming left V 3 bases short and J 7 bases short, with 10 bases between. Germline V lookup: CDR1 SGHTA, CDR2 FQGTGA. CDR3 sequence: CASSFGASNEQFF. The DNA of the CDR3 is TGTGCCAGCAGCTTTGGGGCATCGAATGAGCAGTTCTTC.

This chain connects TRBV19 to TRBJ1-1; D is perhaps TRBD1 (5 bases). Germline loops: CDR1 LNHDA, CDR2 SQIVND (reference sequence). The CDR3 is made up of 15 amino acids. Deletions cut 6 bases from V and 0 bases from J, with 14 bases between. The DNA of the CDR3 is TGTGCCAGTAGCATCACAGGTCCTGTGAACACTGAAGCTTTCTTT. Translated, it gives CASSITGPVNTEAFF.

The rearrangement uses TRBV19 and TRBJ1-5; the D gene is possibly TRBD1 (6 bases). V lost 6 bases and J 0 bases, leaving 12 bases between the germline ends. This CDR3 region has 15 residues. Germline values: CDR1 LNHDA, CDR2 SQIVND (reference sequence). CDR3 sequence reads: CASSTGKYSNQPQHF. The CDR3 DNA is TGTGCCAGTAGCACAGGGAAATATAGCAATCAGCCCCAGCATTTT.

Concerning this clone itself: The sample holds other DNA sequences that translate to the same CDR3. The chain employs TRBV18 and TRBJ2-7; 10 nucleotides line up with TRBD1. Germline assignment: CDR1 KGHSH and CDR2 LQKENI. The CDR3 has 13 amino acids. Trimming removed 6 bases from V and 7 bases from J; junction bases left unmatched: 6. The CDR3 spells CASSPDRGREQYF. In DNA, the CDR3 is TGTGCCAGCTCTCCCGACAGGGGGCGAGAGCAGTACTTC.

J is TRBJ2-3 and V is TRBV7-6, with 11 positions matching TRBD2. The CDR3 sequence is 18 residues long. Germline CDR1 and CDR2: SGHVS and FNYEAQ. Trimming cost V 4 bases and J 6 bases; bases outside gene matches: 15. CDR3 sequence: CASSSRVTSGVYVDTQYF. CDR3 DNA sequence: TGTGCCAGCAGCTCACGGGTGACTAGCGGGGTTTACGTGGATACGCAGTATTTT.

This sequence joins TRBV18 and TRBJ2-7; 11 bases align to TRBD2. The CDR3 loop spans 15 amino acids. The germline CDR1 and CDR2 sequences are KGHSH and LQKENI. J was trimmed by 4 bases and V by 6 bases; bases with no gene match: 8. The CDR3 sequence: CASSKGLAGTYEQYF. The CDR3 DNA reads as TGTGCCAGCTCCAAAGGACTAGCGGGCACGTACGAGCAGTACTTC.

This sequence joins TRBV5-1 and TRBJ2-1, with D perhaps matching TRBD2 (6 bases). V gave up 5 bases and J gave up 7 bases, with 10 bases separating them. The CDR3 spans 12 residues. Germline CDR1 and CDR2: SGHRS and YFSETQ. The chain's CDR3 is CASREGQNEQFF. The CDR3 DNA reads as TGCGCCAGCAGGGAGGGGCAGAATGAGCAGTTCTTC.

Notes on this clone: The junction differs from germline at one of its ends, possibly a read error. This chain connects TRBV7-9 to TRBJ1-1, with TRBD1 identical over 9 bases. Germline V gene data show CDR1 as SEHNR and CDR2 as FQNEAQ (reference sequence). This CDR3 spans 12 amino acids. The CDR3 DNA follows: TGTTCCAGCGGGATCGACAGGGGGAGAGCTTTCTTT. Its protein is CSSGIDRGRAFF.

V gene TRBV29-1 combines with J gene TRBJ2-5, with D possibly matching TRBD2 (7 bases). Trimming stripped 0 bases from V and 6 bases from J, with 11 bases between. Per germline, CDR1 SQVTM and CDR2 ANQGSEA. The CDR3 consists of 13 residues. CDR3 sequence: CSVEDGGRQTQYF. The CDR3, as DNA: TGCAGCGTTGAAGACGGGGGGCGGCAGACCCAGTACTTC.

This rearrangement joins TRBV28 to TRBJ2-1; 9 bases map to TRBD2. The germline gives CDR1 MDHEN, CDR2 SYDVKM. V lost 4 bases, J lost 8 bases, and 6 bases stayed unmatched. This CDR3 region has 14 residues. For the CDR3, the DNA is TGTGCCAGCAGTTATGCGGGAGGGTTCGATGAGCAGTTCTTC. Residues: CASSYAGGFDEQFF.

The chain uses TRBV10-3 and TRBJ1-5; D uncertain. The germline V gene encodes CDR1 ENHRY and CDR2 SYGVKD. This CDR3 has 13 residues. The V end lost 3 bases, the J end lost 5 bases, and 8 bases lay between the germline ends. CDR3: CAISDQRDQPQHF. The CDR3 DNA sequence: TGTGCCATCAGTGACCAGAGGGATCAGCCCCAGCATTTT.

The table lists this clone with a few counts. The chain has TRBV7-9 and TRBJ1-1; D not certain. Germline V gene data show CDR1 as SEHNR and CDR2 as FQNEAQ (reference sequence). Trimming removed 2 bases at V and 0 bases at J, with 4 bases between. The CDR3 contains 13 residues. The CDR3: CASSLSVNTEAFF. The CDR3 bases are TGTGCCAGCAGCTTATCAGTGAACACTGAAGCTTTCTTT.

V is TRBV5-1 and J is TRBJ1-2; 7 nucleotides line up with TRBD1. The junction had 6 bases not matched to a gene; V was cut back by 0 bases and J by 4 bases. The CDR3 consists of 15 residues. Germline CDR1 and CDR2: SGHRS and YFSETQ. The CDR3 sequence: CASSLDRGEVYGYTF. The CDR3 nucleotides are TGCGCCAGCAGCTTGGACAGGGGCGAGGTCTATGGCTACACCTTC. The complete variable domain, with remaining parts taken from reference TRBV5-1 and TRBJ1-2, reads KAGVTQTPRYLIKTRGQQVTLSCSPISGHRSVSWYQQTPGQGLQFLFEYFSETQRNKGNFPGRFSGRQFSNSRSEMNVSTLELGDSALYLCASSLDRGEVYGYTFGSGTRLTVV.

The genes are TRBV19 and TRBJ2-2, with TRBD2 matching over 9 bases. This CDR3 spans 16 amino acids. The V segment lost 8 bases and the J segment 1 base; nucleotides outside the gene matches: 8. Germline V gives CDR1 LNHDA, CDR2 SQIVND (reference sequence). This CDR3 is CASVRSAGGNTGELFF. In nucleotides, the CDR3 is TGTGCCAGTGTCCGATCAGCGGGAGGGAACACCGGGGAGCTGTTTTTT.

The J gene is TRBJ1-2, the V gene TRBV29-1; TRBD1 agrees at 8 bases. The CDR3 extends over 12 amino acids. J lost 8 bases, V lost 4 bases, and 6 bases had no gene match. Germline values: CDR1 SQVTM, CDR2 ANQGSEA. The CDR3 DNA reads TGCAGCGTTGCAACCAGGGGGCACGGCTACACCTTC. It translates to CSVATRGHGYTF.

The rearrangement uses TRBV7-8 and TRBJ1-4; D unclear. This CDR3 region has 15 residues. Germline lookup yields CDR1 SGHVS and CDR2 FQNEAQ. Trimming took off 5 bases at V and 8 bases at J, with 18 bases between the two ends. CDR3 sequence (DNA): TGTGCCAGCAGCAAACGGCCCTCGAGGGAGGAAAAACTGTTTTTT. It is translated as CASSKRPSREEKLFF.

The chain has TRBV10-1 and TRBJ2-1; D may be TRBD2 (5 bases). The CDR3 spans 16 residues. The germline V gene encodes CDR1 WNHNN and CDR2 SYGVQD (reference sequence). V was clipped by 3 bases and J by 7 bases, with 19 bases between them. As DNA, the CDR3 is TGCGCCAGCAGTGATGCCGACTGGCGGGTAGGGAATGAGCAGTTCTTC. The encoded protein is CASSDADWRVGNEQFF.

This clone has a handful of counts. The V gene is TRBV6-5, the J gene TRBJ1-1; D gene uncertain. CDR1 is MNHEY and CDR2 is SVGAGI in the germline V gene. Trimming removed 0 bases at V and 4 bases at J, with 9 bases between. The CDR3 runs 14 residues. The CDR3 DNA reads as TGTGCCAGCAGTTACTCCCGGGGAGCCACTGAAGCTTTCTTT. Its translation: CASSYSRGATEAFF.

The CDR3 DNA follows: TGCGCCAGCAGTGAGTTTGGGGGAGGGGACTACAATGAGCAGTTCTTC. Residues: CASSEFGGGDYNEQFF. This chain links TRBV10-1 with TRBJ2-1; 7 positions match TRBD2. V was clipped by 1 base and J by 3 bases; unmatched bases: 6. Germline V lookup: CDR1 WNHNN, CDR2 SYGVQD (reference sequence). This CDR3 has 16 amino acids.

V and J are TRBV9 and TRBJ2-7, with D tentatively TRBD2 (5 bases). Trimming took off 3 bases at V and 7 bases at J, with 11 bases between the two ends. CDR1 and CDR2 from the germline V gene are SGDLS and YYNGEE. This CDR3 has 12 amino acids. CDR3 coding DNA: TGTGCCAGCAGCGCGCGATCGGGGGAGCAGTACTTC. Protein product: CASSARSGEQYF.

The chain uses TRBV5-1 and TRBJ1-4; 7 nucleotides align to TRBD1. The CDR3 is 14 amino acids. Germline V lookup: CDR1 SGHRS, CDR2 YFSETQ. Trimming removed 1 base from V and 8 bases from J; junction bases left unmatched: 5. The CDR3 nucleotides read TGCGCCAGCAGCTTGACAGGGGCCGGGGAAAAACTGTTTTTT. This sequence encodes CASSLTGAGEKLFF. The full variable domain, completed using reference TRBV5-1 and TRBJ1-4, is KAGVTQTPRYLIKTRGQQVTLSCSPISGHRSVSWYQQTPGQGLQFLFEYFSETQRNKGNFPGRFSGRQFSNSRSEMNVSTLELGDSALYLCASSLTGAGEKLFFGSGTQLSVL.

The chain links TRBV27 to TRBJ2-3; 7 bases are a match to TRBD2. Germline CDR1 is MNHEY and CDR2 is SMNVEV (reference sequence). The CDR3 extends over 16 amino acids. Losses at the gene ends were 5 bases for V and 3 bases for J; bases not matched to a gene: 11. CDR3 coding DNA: TGTGCCAGCAGTGCTTCCCGACTAGCCCGAACAGATACGCAGTATTTT. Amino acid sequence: CASSASRLARTDTQYF.

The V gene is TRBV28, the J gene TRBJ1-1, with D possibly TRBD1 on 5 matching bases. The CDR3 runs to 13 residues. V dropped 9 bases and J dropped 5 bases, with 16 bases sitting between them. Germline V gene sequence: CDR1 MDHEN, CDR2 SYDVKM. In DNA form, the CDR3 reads TGTGCCAGTCATGGAGACAGCAGGACTGAAGCTTTCTTT. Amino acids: CASHGDSRTEAFF.

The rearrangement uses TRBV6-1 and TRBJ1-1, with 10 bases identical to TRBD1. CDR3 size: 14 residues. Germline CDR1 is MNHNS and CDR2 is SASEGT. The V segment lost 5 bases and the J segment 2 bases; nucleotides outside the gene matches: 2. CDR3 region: CASSRQGANTEAFF. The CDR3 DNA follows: TGTGCCAGCAGTCGACAGGGGGCCAACACTGAAGCTTTCTTT.

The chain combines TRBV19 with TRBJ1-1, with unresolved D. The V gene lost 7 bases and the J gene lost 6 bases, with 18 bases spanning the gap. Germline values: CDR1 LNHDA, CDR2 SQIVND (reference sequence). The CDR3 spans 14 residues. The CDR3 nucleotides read TGTGCCAGTATTGAGGTTATAGACGGGGCTGAAGCTTTCTTT. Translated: CASIEVIDGAEAFF.